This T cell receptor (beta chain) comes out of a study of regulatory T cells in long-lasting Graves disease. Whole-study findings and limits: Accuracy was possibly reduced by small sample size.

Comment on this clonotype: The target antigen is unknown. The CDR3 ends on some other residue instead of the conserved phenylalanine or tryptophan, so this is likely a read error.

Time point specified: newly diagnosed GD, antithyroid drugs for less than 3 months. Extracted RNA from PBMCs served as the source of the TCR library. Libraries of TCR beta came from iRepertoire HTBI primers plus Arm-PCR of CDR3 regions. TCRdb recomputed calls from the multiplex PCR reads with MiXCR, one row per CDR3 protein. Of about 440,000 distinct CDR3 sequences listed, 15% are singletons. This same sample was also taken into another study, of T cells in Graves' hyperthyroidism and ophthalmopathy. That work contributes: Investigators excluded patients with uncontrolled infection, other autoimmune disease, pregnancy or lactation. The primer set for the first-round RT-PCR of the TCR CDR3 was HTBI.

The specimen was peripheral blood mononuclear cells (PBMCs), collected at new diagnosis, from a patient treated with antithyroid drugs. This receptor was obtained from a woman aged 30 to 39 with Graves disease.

The CDR3 coding sequence is TGTGCCAGTAGTCTCCCGACGACAGGGAGCCCAGATACGCAGTATTTA. As protein: CASSLPTTGSPDTQYL. This sequence joins TRBV19 and TRBJ2-3, with TRBD1 matching over 7 bases. The germline CDR1 and CDR2 sequences are LNHDA and SQIVND (reference sequence). The CDR3 runs to 16 residues. V lost 5 bases to trimming and J lost 4 bases; unmatched junction nucleotides: 12.